These 30 T cell receptor beta chains share one sample of origin, sequenced in a study of T cells in Graves' hyperthyroidism and ophthalmopathy. Researchers took RNA transcripts and amplified the TCR beta CDR3 regions from them. TCR CDR3 regions were first amplified by RT-PCR with HTBI primers. TCRdb reprocessed the multiplex PCR reads with MiXCR, giving one entry per CDR3 protein. The sample includes about 420,000 distinct CDR3 sequences, roughly 13% seen only once; the top ten take 5.3%. What was sequenced was blood. The receptors were gathered from a woman between 18 and 30 years old with Graves' hyperthyroidism.

Ten or more counts support this clonotype. This sequence joins TRBV20-1 and TRBJ2-2, with D unresolved. CDR1 DFQATT and CDR2 SNEGSKA come from the germline V gene (reference sequence). Trimming took off 1 base at V and 0 bases at J, with 12 bases between the two ends. This CDR3 region has 16 residues. For the CDR3, the DNA is TGCAGTGCTAGAGTAGTCGGGCCCGCGAACACCGGGGAGCTGTTTTTT. Protein product: CSARVVGPANTGELFF.

This clonotype occurred many times. The chain employs TRBV20-1 and TRBJ2-3; D is undetermined. The CDR3 is 16 residues long. Germline values: CDR1 DFQATT, CDR2 SNEGSKA (reference sequence). Deletions cut 6 bases from V and 6 bases from J, with 25 bases between. The CDR3 DNA reads TGCAGTGCCCAAAATCCCCAGCTCCCCACTTACGATACGCAGTATTTT. This codes for CSAQNPQLPTYDTQYF.

The chain employs TRBV5-1 and TRBJ2-1, with 13 bases that match TRBD2. V lost 4 bases and J lost 7; bases outside the gene matches: 5. The CDR3 extends over 15 amino acids. Per germline, CDR1 SGHRS and CDR2 YFSETQ. The CDR3 spells CASSTWTSGSNEQFF. In DNA form, the CDR3 reads TGCGCCAGCAGCACATGGACTAGCGGGAGTAATGAGCAGTTCTTC.

This clonotype was detected only a few times. The chain uses TRBV19 and TRBJ2-1; 11 positions agree with TRBD2. This CDR3 region has 15 residues. The germline CDR1 and CDR2 sequences are LNHDA and SQIVND (reference sequence). V shed 4 bases, J shed 7 bases, and the junction held 6 bases outside the gene matches. Written as DNA, the CDR3 is TGTGCCAGTAGTACCTTAGCGGGAGGGAGTAATGAGCAGTTCTTC. Translation: CASSTLAGGSNEQFF.

This clonotype was detected many times. The chain joins TRBV6-1 to TRBJ1-1; no reliable D call. V gave up 5 bases and J gave up 3 bases, with 10 bases separating them. The germline gives CDR1 MNHNS, CDR2 SASEGT. This CDR3 contains 13 residues. CDR3 sequence (DNA): TGTGCCAGCAGTTCTGGGCCTTACACTGAAGCTTTCTTT. Translating gives CASSSGPYTEAFF.

This clonotype was recorded many times. The chain has TRBV30 and TRBJ2-3, with TRBD2 matching 15 bases. Germline CDR1 and CDR2: GTSNPN and SVGIG (reference sequence). Losses at the gene ends were 5 bases for V and 4 bases for J; bases not matched to a gene: 1. This CDR3 has 14 residues. The CDR3 DNA follows: TGTGCCTGGGGGACTAGCGGGAGGTCAGATACGCAGTATTTT. Residues: CAWGTSGRSDTQYF. Drawing the rest from reference TRBV30 and TRBJ2-3, the complete variable domain is SQTIHQWPATLVQPVGSPLSLECTVEGTSNPNLYWYRQAAGRGLQLLFYSVGIGQISSEVPQNLSASRPQDRQFILSSKKLLLSDSGFYLCAWGTSGRSDTQYFGPGTRLTVL.

The chain couples TRBV6-1 to TRBJ2-7, with TRBD2 identical over 7 bases. The CDR3 has 13 residues. V lost 8 bases, J lost 5 bases, and 9 bases stayed unmatched. Germline CDR1 is MNHNS and CDR2 is SASEGT. The CDR3 DNA follows: TGTGCCAGCTACCAAGCGGGATTCCACGAGCAGTACTTC. Its translation: CASYQAGFHEQYF.

This clonotype was detected many times. CDR3 coding DNA: TGTGCCAGCAGTGCAGGGGGATCCTACGAGCAGTACTTC. It encodes CASSAGGSYEQYF. The rearrangement uses TRBV12-3 or TRBV12-4 and TRBJ2-7; 7 positions agree with TRBD1. Unmatched junction bases numbered 2, after V lost 5 bases and J lost 1 base. CDR3 length: 13 amino acids.

The sample holds many counts of this clonotype. The V and J genes are TRBV7-9 and TRBJ2-3; D gene ambiguous. The germline gives CDR1 SEHNR, CDR2 FQNEAQ (reference sequence). V gave up 5 bases and J gave up 4 bases, with 7 bases separating them. The CDR3 runs 12 residues. CDR3 amino acids: CASSPRADTQYF. For the CDR3, the DNA is TGTGCCAGCAGCCCCCGGGCAGATACGCAGTATTTT.

The chain recombines TRBV6-1 with TRBJ1-2; 7 positions agree with TRBD1. With V trimmed by 3 bases and J by 7 bases, 5 bases remained unmatched. The length of the CDR3 is 13 residues. CDR1 and CDR2 (germline): MNHNS, SASEGT. The CDR3 protein is CASSDWDSPGYTF. CDR3 sequence (DNA): TGTGCCAGCAGTGATTGGGACAGCCCTGGCTACACCTTC.

This clonotype was counted many times. This rearrangement joins TRBV2 to TRBJ2-7, with TRBD2 identical over 10 bases. CDR3 length: 15 amino acids. Germline V lookup: CDR1 SNHLY, CDR2 FYNNEI. V dropped 8 bases and J dropped 2; count of bases not matched to a gene: 9. The CDR3, as DNA: TGTGCCAGCGCGAGCGGGAGGGCCGGTCCCTACGAGCAGTACTTC. It specifies CASASGRAGPYEQYF.

As for this clonotype: One base away lies a much larger clone, so this may be a sequencing read error. The chain employs TRBV10-3 and TRBJ1-5, with a weak D call TRBD1 (5 bases). Trimming removed 8 bases at V and 5 bases at J, with 16 bases between. The CDR3 length is 14 residues. From germline, CDR1 is ENHRY and CDR2 SYGVKD. For the CDR3, the DNA is TGTGCCATCGGTCAAACAGGAGGCGATCAGCCCCAGCATTTT. As protein: CAIGQTGGDQPQHF.

This clonotype has at least ten counts. The rearrangement links TRBV28 to TRBJ2-7; the D gene is possibly TRBD1 (5 bases). V lost 4 bases, J lost 6 bases, and 10 bases lay in between. CDR3 size: 12 residues. The germline gives CDR1 MDHEN, CDR2 SYDVKM. The CDR3 here is CASSSPGLEQYF. The CDR3 region has the DNA TGTGCCAGCAGTTCCCCAGGGCTCGAGCAGTACTTC.

This clonotype was seen many times. The chain is built from TRBV7-8 and TRBJ2-7; 12 bases line up with TRBD2. The germline V gene has CDR1 SGHVS and CDR2 FQNEAQ. This CDR3 has 13 residues. Trimming removed 6 bases from V and 6 bases from J; junction bases left unmatched: 3. The CDR3, as DNA: TGTGCCAGCAGTGGACTAGCGGGACGCGAGCAGTACTTC. Translating gives CASSGLAGREQYF.

This clonotype was observed at least ten times. The genes are TRBV28 and TRBJ2-7; D assignment may be TRBD1 or TRBD2 (6 bases each). The CDR3 totals 16 residues. The V end was cut by 1 base, the J end by 0 bases, with 13 bases between. The germline V gene encodes CDR1 MDHEN and CDR2 SYDVKM. The CDR3 DNA is TGTGCCAGCAGTTTATTCGGGGGCCGCGGCTCCTACGAGCAGTACTTC. It encodes CASSLFGGRGSYEQYF.

There are many counts of this clonotype. The rearrangement joins TRBV28 to TRBJ1-1, with D possibly matching TRBD1 (6 bases). This CDR3 is built from 17 residues. Germline lookup yields CDR1 MDHEN and CDR2 SYDVKM. Trimming left V 5 bases short and J 5 bases short, with 24 bases between. The CDR3 region is CASSPRPDSWGRTEAFF. DNA for the CDR3: TGTGCCAGCAGTCCCCGGCCGGACTCGTGGGGGCGAACTGAAGCTTTCTTT.

This clonotype has at least ten counts. The gene calls are TRBV28 and TRBJ1-2; no reliable D call. This CDR3 contains 13 residues. Germline V gives CDR1 MDHEN, CDR2 SYDVKM. Trimming removed 2 bases at V and 5 bases at J, with 9 bases between. The CDR3 spells CASSLTQPYGYTF. The CDR3 DNA is TGTGCCAGCAGTTTAACCCAGCCTTATGGCTACACCTTC.

This clonotype was found many times. The chain uses TRBV28 and TRBJ2-3; TRBD1 agrees at 11 bases. The V gene end was trimmed by 7 bases and the J gene end by 8 bases; junction bases not matched to a gene: 11. The CDR3 sequence is 15 residues long. CDR1 is MDHEN and CDR2 is SYDVKM in the germline V gene. The CDR3 bases are TGTGCCAGCACCAAAGGGACAGGGGGGCGACGTACGCAGTATTTT. Protein product: CASTKGTGGRRTQYF.

CDR3 protein: CSARRGGTNEKLFF. The CDR3 DNA sequence: TGCAGTGCTAGAAGAGGGGGAACTAATGAAAAACTGTTTTTT. The chain is built from TRBV20-1 and TRBJ1-4; D is perhaps TRBD1 (6 bases). Per germline, CDR1 DFQATT and CDR2 SNEGSKA (reference sequence). CDR3 length: 14 residues. The ends were cut back, 2 bases at V and 1 base at J, with 8 bases in the middle.

This clonotype came up many times. This rearrangement joins TRBV12-3 or TRBV12-4 to TRBJ2-3; 13 bases fit TRBD2. This CDR3 has 17 amino acids. Trimming cost V 6 bases and J 8 bases; bases outside gene matches: 14. CDR3 protein: CASSPYPLAGGPGTQYF. The CDR3 DNA follows: TGTGCCAGCAGCCCCTACCCACTAGCGGGAGGGCCTGGTACGCAGTATTTT.

This chain links TRBV29-1 with TRBJ2-7; perhaps D is TRBD1 or TRBD2 (5 bases each). Germline CDR1 reads SQVTM; CDR2 reads ANQGSEA. This CDR3 has 13 amino acids. V lost 3 bases to trimming and J lost 2 bases, with 11 bases between them. The CDR3 is CSVDRDGTYEQYF. The CDR3 nucleotides are TGCAGCGTTGATCGGGACGGAACCTACGAGCAGTACTTC.

The chain links TRBV27 to TRBJ1-1; D is unresolved. Per the germline V gene, CDR1 is MNHEY and CDR2 is SMNVEV (reference sequence). The V end was cut by 2 bases, the J end by 0 bases, with 16 bases between. This CDR3 contains 17 residues. The CDR3 region has the DNA TGTGCCAGCAGTTTACGAAGGCCGGGTCATATGAACACTGAAGCTTTCTTT. Its protein is CASSLRRPGHMNTEAFF.

The chain links TRBV27 to TRBJ2-7; possibly TRBD1 or TRBD2 for D (7 bases each). With 5 bases removed from V and 4 bases from J, the gap between germline ends came to 15 bases. The CDR3 loop spans 14 amino acids. CDR1 MNHEY and CDR2 SMNVEV come from the germline V gene (reference sequence). CDR3 coding DNA: TGTGCCAGCAGTCCAGGGGGGGGCGGATACGAGCAGTACTTC. This encodes CASSPGGGGYEQYF.

As to this clonotype: A much larger clone is a single base away; this may be a read error. The rearrangement uses TRBV6-2 or TRBV6-3 and TRBJ1-5; D not certain. Trimming took 8 bases from V and 1 from J, leaving 15 bases between them. Germline values: CDR1 MNHEY, CDR2 SVGEGT. The CDR3 runs to 15 residues. The CDR3 protein is CASHSVHASNQPQHF. The DNA for the CDR3 is TGTGCCAGCCATTCCGTACATGCCAGCAATCAGCCCCAGCATTTT.

Notes on this clonotype: One end of the junction is discordant with germline, which a read error may explain. CDR3 sequence (DNA): TGTGCCATGAGTGGGGGAACCTACGAGCAGTACTTC. It encodes CAMSGGTYEQYF. The chain recombines TRBV10-3 with TRBJ2-7, with D perhaps given as TRBD1 or TRBD2 (5 bases each). This CDR3 region has 12 residues. Looked up from germline, CDR1 is ENHRY and CDR2 is SYGVKD.

This clonotype was recorded at least ten times. The chain joins TRBV10-2 to TRBJ1-1, with 10 nucleotides matching TRBD1. CDR1 is WSHSY and CDR2 is SAAADI in the germline V gene. This CDR3 has 13 residues. The V and J ends lost 6 bases and 4 bases, in that order; junction bases with no gene match: 2. Here the CDR3 DNA reads TGCGCCAGCAGAGGACAGGGGGTCACTGAAGCTTTCTTT. It translates to CASRGQGVTEAFF.

The chain combines TRBV4-3 with TRBJ2-7, with 9 bases that match TRBD1. The CDR3 is 16 residues long. Trimming removed 3 bases from V and 5 bases from J; junction bases left unmatched: 11. The germline CDR1 and CDR2 sequences are LGHNA and YSLEER. CDR3 sequence: CASSHGRTGAFNEQYF. The CDR3 DNA follows: TGCGCCAGCAGCCACGGTAGGACAGGGGCGTTCAACGAGCAGTACTTC.

This clonotype was seen a few times. The gene calls are TRBV6-1 and TRBJ1-1, with D hard to call. CDR1 MNHNS and CDR2 SASEGT come from the germline V gene. Between the trimmed V and J ends, which lost 9 bases and 1 base, there was a span of 15 bases. This CDR3 contains 14 residues. The CDR3 loop is CASSRVAANTEAFF. As DNA, the CDR3 is TGTGCCAGTAGCCGGGTCGCAGCGAACACTGAAGCTTTCTTT.

This clonotype was observed at least ten times. The chain has TRBV2 and TRBJ2-7, with 15 bases aligning to TRBD2. The trim removed 6 bases at V and 4 bases at J, leaving 13 bases unmatched. This CDR3 has 18 residues. Germline V gene data show CDR1 as SNHLY and CDR2 as FYNNEI. CDR3: CASSDGTSGRSALYEQYF. CDR3 coding DNA: TGTGCCAGCAGCGATGGGACTAGCGGGAGGTCCGCATTGTACGAGCAGTACTTC.

Ten or more counts support this clonotype. The CDR3 DNA reads as TGTGCCAGCAGTCTCCGGGACAGCCACACTGAAGCTTTCTTT. It codes for CASSLRDSHTEAFF. This chain joins TRBV12-3 or TRBV12-4 and TRBJ1-1; TRBD1 matches 7 bases. The CDR3 covers 14 residues. The J segment lost 3 bases and the V segment lost 5 bases, leaving 6 bases of the junction unmatched.